The T cell receptor (beta chain) under discussion was sequenced for a study of blood T cell repertoires in COVID-19. Study summary: Samples taken during acute and convalescent COVID-19 were collected in the United States, Italy and Spain. PBMCs, B-cell-depleted T cells, or T cells were the source of the cDNA or gDNA that made up the material.

Germline lookup yields CDR1 SGHNT and CDR2 YYREEE (reference sequence). This CDR3 region has 14 residues. Trimming cost V 4 bases and J 6 bases; bases outside gene matches: 8. Grouping used clinical history reported by participants in a survey and questionnaire. Repertoires were generated with immunoSEQ multiplex PCR, while TCRdb's copy carries only in-frame clones and drops some. There are roughly 250,000 clones in the sample; approximately 83% occur only once, and 3.5% to 5.5% lies in the top ten. This clonotype was sampled from a woman aged 30 to 39 who had recovered from COVID-19. The rearrangement links TRBV5-4 to TRBJ1-2; 8 nucleotides line up with TRBD1. Sequencing was performed on PBMCs or T cells enriched from blood (not recorded which). Here the CDR3 DNA reads TGTGCCAGCAGCCCGGACAGGGAGGTTGATGGCTACACCTTC. Translating gives CASSPDREVDGYTF.